This T cell receptor (beta chain) was sequenced in a study of CD8 T cells in Susac syndrome. V was clipped by 2 bases and J by 0 bases, with 6 bases between them. The CDR3 has 15 amino acids. The V gene's germline CDR1 is SGDLS and CDR2 YYNGEE. Random hexamers were used to reverse transcribe 0.5 to 1 ug of RNA. Amplification of TCR beta CDR3 was carried out by immunoSEQ multiplex PCR, which covered 54 Vbeta and 13 Jbeta segments. Using its own MiXCR run on the immunoSEQ multiplex PCR reads, TCRdb lists one record per CDR3 protein. Counted here are about 250,000 distinct CDR3 sequences, around 93% occurring once; the ten biggest clones make up 0.06% to 0.08%. CD8+ and CD4+ T cells from blood underwent TCR beta sequencing, which was carried out in a high-throughput format. The multiple sclerosis controls comprised treatment-naive patients whose relapsing-remitting disease was stable or active. The authors negatively isolated CD8+ and CD4+ T cells and FACS-enriched TEMRA cells.

This TCR derives from a human donor with multiple sclerosis. V and J are TRBV9 and TRBJ2-6; D remains unclear. Sequencing was performed on CD4+ T cells from PBMCs. In DNA form, the CDR3 reads TGTGCCAGCAGCGTCGGTTTCTCTGGGGCCAACGTCCTGACTTTC. This encodes CASSVGFSGANVLTF.